This is a list of T cell receptor beta chains from one sample in a study of OX40 agonist ivuxolimab in advanced cancers. The repertoire was sequenced with immunoSEQ multiplex PCR; TCRdb's copy has only in-frame clones and lacks some. Here the sample spans approximately 71,000 clones, about 82% being singletons. Sequencing was performed on CD4+ or CD8+ T cells sorted from blood, taken in a trial of the OX40 agonist ivuxolimab. Receptor source: an adult with an advanced solid tumor such as melanoma, head and neck, liver or kidney cancer. The CDR3 runs from the conserved cysteine through the conserved F or W. The D gene is left open where the match is weak. Clone size is stated in some rows and not others, as once, few, many or a class when expanded.

V	D	J	size	DNA	CDR3
TRBV19	.	TRBJ1-5	.	TGTGCCAGTAGTATAGACCAGGGTGTGGAGCCCCAGCATTTT	CASSIDQGVEPQHF
TRBV5-1	.	TRBJ2-3	.	TGCGCCAGCAGCGCCGGGTATAGCACAGATACGCAGTATTTT	CASSAGYSTDTQYF
TRBV4-2	.	TRBJ1-2	.	TGTGCCAGCAGCCAAGTTCCTACTAACTATGGCTACACCTTC	CASSQVPTNYGYTF
TRBV28	.	TRBJ1-5	.	TGTGCCAGCAGATCGGGGAGAGATAGCAATCAGCCCCAGCATTTT	CASRSGRDSNQPQHF
TRBV11-2	.	TRBJ2-4	few	TGTGCCAGCAGCCCGCAGGGGTACGGGAACATTCAGTACTTC	CASSPQGYGNIQYF
TRBV5-1	TRBD2	TRBJ2-5	.	TGCGCCAGCAGCTTTGGGACTAGCGGGGGGCCCCAAGAGACCCAGTACTTC	CASSFGTSGGPQETQYF
TRBV28	.	TRBJ1-5	.	TGTGCCAGCAGTTTTTATAACGGTCGCAATCAGCCCCAGCATTTT	CASSFYNGRNQPQHF
TRBV4-3	TRBD2	TRBJ2-3	.	TGCGCCAGCAGCCAAGCGGGAGGGGGGACAGATACGCAGTATTTT	CASSQAGGGTDTQYF
TRBV5-6	.	TRBJ2-3	.	TGTGCCAGCAGCTTCAAGGGAGCAGATACGCAGTATTTT	CASSFKGADTQYF
TRBV6-4	TRBD1	TRBJ2-1	.	TGTGCCAGCAGCCCCCGGGACAGTCTGTACAATGAGCAGTTCTTC	CASSPRDSLYNEQFF
TRBV5-5	.	TRBJ2-7	.	TGTGCCAGCAGCCCTATCCTTAGGGGCGAGCAGTACTTC	CASSPILRGEQYF
TRBV15	.	TRBJ2-3	few	TGTGCCACCAGCAGAATGTCAGATACGCAGTATTTT	CATSRMSDTQYF
TRBV6-6	TRBD1	TRBJ2-4	.	TGTGCCAGCCGGGACCGAGACAGGGGATCCAAAAACATTCAGTACTTC	CASRDRDRGSKNIQYF
TRBV7-2	.	TRBJ2-2	.	TGTGCCAGCAGCTTATTGGGCGGGCCCAACACCGGGGAGCTGTTTTTT	CASSLLGGPNTGELFF
TRBV7-2	TRBD1	TRBJ2-2	.	TGTGCCAGCTGGGACCGAGACAGGGACACCGGGGAGCTGTTTTTT	CASWDRDRDTGELFF
TRBV19	.	TRBJ1-6	.	TGTGCCAGTAGTAGTCTTCTGAATTCACCCCTCCACTTT	CASSSLLNSPLHF
TRBV5-4	.	TRBJ1-1	.	TGTGCCAGCAGCTTGGGCCAGGGCTACACTGAAGCTTTCTTT	CASSLGQGYTEAFF
TRBV30	TRBD2	TRBJ2-3	.	TGTGCCTGGAGTCGAATCGCGGGGGGACCAGATACGCAGTATTTT	CAWSRIAGGPDTQYF
TRBV5-1	.	TRBJ2-5	.	TGCGCCAGCAGCCCGGCGGCCGGCGGGTTAGGAGAGACCCAGTACTTC	CASSPAAGGLGETQYF
TRBV9	TRBD1	TRBJ1-2	.	TGTGCCAGCAGCGTCGGAAACCGGACAGGGTCGGACTATGGCTACACCTTC	CASSVGNRTGSDYGYTF